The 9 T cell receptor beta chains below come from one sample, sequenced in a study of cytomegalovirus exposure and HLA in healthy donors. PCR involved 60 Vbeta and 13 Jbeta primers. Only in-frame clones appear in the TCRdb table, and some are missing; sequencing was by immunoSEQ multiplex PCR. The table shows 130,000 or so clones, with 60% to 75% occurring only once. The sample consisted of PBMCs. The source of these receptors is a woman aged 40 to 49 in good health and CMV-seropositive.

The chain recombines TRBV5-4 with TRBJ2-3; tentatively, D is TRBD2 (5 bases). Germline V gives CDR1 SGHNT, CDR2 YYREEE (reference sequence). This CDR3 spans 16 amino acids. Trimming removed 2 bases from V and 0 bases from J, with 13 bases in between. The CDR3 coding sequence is TGTGCCAGCAGCTTAACGGGGTCCCCTAGCACAGATACGCAGTATTTT. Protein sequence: CASSLTGSPSTDTQYF.

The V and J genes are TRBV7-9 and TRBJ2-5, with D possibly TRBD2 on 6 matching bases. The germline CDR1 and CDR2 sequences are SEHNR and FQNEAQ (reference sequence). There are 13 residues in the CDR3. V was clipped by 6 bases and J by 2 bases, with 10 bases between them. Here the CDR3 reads CASSPLAQETQYF. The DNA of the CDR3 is TGTGCCAGCAGTCCTCTAGCGCAAGAGACCCAGTACTTC. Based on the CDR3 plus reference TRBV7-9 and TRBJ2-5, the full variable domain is DTGVSQNPRHKITKRGQNVTFRCDPISEHNRLYWYRQTLGQGPEFLTYFQNEAQLEKSRLLSDRFSAERPKGSFSTLEIQRTEQGDSAMYLCASSPLAQETQYFGPGTRLLVL.

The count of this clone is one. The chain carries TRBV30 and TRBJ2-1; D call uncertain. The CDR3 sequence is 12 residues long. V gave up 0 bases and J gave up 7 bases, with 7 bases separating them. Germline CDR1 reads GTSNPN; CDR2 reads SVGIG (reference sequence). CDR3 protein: CAWSVTMNEQFF. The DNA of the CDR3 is TGTGCCTGGAGTGTTACTATGAATGAGCAGTTCTTC.

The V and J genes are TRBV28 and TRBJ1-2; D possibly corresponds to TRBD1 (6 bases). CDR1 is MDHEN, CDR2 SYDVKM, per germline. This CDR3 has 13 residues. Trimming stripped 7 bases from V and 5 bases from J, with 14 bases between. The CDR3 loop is CASTLKGVYGYTF. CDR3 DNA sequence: TGTGCCAGCACCCTTAAGGGGGTATATGGCTACACCTTC.

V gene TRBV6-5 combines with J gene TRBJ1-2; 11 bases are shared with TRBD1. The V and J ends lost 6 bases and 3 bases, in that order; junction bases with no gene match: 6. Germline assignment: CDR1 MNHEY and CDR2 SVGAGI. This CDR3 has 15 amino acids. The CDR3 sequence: CASRTGQGADYGYTF. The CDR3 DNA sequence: TGTGCCAGCAGAACCGGACAGGGGGCTGACTATGGCTACACCTTC.

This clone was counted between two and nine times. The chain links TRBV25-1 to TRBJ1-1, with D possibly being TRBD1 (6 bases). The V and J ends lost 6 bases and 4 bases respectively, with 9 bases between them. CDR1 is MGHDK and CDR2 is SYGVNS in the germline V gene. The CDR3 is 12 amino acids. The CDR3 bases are TGTGCCAGCAGCGTCAGGGGCACTGAAGCTTTCTTT. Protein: CASSVRGTEAFF.

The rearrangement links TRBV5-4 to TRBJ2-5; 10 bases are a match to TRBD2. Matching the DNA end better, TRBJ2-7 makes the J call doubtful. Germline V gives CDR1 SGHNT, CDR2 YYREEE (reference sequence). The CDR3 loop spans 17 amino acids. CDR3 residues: CASSLGPTSGASVEQYF. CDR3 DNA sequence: TGTGCCAGCAGCTTGGGCCCCACTAGCGGGGCTAGTGTCGAGCAGTACTTC.

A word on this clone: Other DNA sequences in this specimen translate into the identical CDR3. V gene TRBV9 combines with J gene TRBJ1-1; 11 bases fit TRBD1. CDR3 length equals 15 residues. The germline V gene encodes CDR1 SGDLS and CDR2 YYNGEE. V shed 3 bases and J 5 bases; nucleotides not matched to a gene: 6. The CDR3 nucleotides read TGTGCCAGCAGCGGAGGGACAGGGGGAAATACTGAAGCTTTCTTT. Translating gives CASSGGTGGNTEAFF.

CDR3 nucleotide sequence: TGTGCCAGCAGTTTATTTACCTACGAGCAGTACTTC. As protein: CASSLFTYEQYF. V gene TRBV27 combines with J gene TRBJ2-7; the D is unclear. V gave up 1 base and J gave up 2 bases, with 3 bases separating them. This CDR3 contains 12 residues. Germline loops: CDR1 MNHEY, CDR2 SMNVEV (reference sequence).